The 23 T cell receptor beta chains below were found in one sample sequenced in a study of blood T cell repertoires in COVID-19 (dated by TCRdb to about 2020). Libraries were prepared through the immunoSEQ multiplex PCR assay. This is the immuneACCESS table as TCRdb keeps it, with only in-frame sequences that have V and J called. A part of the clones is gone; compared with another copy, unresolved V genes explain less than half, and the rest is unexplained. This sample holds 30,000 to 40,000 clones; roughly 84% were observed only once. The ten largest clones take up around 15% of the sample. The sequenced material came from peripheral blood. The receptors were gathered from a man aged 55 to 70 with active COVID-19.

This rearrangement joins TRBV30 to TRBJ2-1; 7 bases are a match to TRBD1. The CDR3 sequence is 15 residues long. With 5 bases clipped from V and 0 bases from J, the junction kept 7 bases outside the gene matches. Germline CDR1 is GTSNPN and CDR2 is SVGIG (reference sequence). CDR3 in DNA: TGTGCCTGGCTGGAACAGGGGTTCTCCTACAATGAGCAGTTCTTC. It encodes CAWLEQGFSYNEQFF.

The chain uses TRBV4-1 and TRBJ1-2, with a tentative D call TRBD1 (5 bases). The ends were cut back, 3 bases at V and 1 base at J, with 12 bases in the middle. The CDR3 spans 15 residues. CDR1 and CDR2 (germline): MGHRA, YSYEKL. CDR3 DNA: TGCGCCAGCAGCCAGGGGCGACAGTTTAACTATGGCTACACCTTC. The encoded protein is CASSQGRQFNYGYTF.

The CDR3 DNA is TGTGCCATCAGGCAGGGGGCAGACACTGAAGCTTTCTTT. Encoded protein: CAIRQGADTEAFF. The chain couples TRBV10-3 to TRBJ1-1; 8 nucleotides line up with TRBD1. Unmatched junction bases numbered 3, after V lost 6 bases and J lost 3 bases. The CDR3 spans 13 residues. Per germline, CDR1 ENHRY and CDR2 SYGVKD.

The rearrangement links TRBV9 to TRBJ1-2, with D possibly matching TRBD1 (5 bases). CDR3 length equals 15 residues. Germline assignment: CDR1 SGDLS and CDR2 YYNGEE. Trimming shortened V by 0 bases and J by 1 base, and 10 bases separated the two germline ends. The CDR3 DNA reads TGTGCCAGCAGCGTAGCAGGGATGGGTAACTATGGCTACACCTTC. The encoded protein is CASSVAGMGNYGYTF.

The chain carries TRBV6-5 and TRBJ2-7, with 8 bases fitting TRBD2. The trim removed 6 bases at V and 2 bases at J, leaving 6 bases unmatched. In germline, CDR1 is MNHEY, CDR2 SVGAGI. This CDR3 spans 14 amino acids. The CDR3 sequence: CASSPPGGPYEQYF. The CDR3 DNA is TGTGCCAGCAGCCCCCCGGGGGGGCCCTACGAGCAGTACTTC.

The CDR3 bases are TGTGCCAGCAGTGAACTGGGGGGTGGAGAGCAGTTCTTC. Amino acids: CASSELGGGEQFF. The chain employs TRBV27 and TRBJ2-1, with a possible D match to TRBD2 (6 bases). Germline CDR1 and CDR2: MNHEY and SMNVEV (reference sequence). CDR3 size: 13 residues. Trimming left V 5 bases short and J 10 bases short, with 15 bases between.

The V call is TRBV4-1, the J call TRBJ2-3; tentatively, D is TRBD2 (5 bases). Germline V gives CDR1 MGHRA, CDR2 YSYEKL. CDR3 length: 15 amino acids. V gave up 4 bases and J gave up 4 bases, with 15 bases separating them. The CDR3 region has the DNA TGCGCCAGCAGCCCTTCGGGCGGGCGGGCAGATACGCAGTATTTT. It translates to CASSPSGGRADTQYF.

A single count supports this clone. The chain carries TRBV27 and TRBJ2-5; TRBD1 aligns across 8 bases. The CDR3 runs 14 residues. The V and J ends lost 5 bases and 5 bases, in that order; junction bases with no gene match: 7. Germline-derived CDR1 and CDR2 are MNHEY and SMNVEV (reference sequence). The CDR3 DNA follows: TGTGCCAGCAGTCTAGACAGGGGTTGGGAGACCCAGTACTTC. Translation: CASSLDRGWETQYF.

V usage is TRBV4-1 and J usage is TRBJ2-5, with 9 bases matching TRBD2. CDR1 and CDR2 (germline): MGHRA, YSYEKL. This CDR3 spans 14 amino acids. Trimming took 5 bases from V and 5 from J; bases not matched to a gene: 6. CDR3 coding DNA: TGCGCCAGCAGCGAAGCGGGGGGAGATGAGACCCAGTACTTC. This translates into CASSEAGGDETQYF.

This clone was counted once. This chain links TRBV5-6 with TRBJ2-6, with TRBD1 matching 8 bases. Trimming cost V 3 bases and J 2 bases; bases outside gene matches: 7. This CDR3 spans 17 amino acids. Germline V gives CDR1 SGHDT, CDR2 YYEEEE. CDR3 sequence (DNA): TGTGCCAGCAGCTGGGGTGCGGGACAGGCTGGGGCCAACGTCCTGACTTTC. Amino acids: CASSWGAGQAGANVLTF. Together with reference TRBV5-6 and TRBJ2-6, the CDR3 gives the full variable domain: DAGVTQSPTHLIKTRGQQVTLRCSPKSGHDTVSWYQQALGQGPQFIFQYYEEEERQRGNFPDRFSGHQFPNYSSELNVNALLLGDSALYLCASSWGAGQAGANVLTFGAGSRLTVL.

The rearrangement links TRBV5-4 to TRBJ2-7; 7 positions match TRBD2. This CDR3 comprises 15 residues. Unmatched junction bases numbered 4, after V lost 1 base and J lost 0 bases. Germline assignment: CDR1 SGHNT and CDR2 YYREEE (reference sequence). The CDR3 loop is CASSLRGGSSYEQYF. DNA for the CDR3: TGTGCCAGCAGCTTGAGGGGAGGGAGCTCCTACGAGCAGTACTTC.

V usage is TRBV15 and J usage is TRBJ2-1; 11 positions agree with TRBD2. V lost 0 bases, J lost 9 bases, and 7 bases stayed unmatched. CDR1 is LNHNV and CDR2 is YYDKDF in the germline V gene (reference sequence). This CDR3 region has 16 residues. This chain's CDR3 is CATSRDLLAGGGEQFF. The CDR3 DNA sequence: TGTGCCACCAGCAGAGATCTGCTAGCGGGAGGCGGTGAGCAGTTCTTC.

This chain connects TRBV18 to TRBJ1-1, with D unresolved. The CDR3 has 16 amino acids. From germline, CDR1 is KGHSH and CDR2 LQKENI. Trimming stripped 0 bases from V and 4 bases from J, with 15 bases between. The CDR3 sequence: CASSPPNLISGTEAFF. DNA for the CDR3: TGTGCCAGCTCACCACCGAATCTAATATCGGGCACTGAAGCTTTCTTT.

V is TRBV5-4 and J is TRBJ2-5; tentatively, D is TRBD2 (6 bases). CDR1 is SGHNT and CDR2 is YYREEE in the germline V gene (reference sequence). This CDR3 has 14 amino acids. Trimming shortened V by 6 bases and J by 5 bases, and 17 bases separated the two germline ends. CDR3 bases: TGTGCCAGCACCGGCCCGGGGGTTGGGGAGACCCAGTACTTC. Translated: CASTGPGVGETQYF.

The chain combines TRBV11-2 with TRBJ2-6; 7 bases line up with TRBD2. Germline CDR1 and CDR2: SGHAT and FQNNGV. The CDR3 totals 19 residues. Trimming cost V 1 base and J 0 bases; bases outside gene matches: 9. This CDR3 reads CASSLVRSSGFSGANVLTF. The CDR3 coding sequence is TGTGCCAGCAGCTTAGTGCGGAGTAGCGGGTTCTCTGGGGCCAACGTCCTGACTTTC.

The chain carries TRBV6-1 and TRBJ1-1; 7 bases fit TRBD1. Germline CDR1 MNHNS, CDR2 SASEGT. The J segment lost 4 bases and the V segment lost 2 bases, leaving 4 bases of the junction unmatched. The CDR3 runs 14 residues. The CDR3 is CASSERGRPTEAFF. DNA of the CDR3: TGTGCCAGCAGTGAAAGGGGGCGCCCCACTGAAGCTTTCTTT.

This CDR3 is CASSLRGRYTEAFF. The CDR3 DNA reads as TGTGCCAGCAGTCTAAGGGGCAGATACACTGAAGCTTTCTTT. The chain combines TRBV6-6 with TRBJ1-1, with a weak D call TRBD1 (5 bases). Trimming took off 5 bases at V and 3 bases at J, with 13 bases between the two ends. The germline CDR1 and CDR2 sequences are MNHNY and SVGAGI (reference sequence). CDR3 length equals 14 residues.

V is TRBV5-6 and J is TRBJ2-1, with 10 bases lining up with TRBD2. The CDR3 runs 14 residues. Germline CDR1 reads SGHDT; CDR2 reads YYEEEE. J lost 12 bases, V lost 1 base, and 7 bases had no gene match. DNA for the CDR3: TGTGCCAGCAGCTTGAGAGCGGGGGGGCGCGTGCAGTTCTTC. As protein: CASSLRAGGRVQFF.

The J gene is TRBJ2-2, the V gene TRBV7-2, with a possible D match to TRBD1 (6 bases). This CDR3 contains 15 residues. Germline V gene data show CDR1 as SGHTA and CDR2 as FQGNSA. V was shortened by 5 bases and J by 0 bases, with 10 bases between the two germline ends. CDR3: CASSETGANTGELFF. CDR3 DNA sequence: TGTGCCAGCAGCGAGACAGGAGCGAACACCGGGGAGCTGTTTTTT.

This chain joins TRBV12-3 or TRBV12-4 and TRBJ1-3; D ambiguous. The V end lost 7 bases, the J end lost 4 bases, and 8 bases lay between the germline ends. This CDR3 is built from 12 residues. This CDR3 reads CASTDGGNTIYF. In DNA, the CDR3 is TGTGCCAGCACTGACGGGGGAAACACCATATATTTT.

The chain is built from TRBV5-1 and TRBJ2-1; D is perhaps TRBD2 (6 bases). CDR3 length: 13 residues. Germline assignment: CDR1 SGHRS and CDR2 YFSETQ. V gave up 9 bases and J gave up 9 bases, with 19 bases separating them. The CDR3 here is CATKMEPGVEQFF. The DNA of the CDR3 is TGCGCCACCAAAATGGAGCCGGGGGTTGAGCAGTTCTTC.

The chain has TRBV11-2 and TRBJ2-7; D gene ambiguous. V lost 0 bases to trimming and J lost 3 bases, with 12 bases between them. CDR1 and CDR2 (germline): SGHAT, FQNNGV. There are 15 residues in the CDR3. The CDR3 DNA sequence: TGTGCCAGCAGCTTAGAGGTGGGCTCCCTCTACGAGCAGTACTTC. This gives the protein CASSLEVGSLYEQYF.

Here the CDR3 DNA reads TGTGCCAGCAGCTTATCGGTCACTAGCACAGATACGCAGTATTTT. It translates to CASSLSVTSTDTQYF. The chain has TRBV7-3 and TRBJ2-3; no firm D call. The CDR3 runs 15 residues. V lost 2 bases and J 0 bases, leaving 9 bases between the germline ends. Germline CDR1 is SGHTA and CDR2 is FQGTGA.